These T cell receptor beta chains were read from a single sample in a study of identical twins. TCRdb re-derived calls from the 5' RACE reads in MiXCR, one entry per CDR3 protein. This repertoire shows hundreds of thousands of distinct CDR3 sequences, over 5% found once; its top ten account for around 2%. The sample comprised naive T cells sorted from blood. These receptors all stem from a man younger than 30 in good health. CDR3s include the opening cysteine and the closing phenylalanine or tryptophan. D genes are given only for firm matches. Clone size, where shown, is once, few, many, or a class for clones that have expanded.

d_call cdr3_length clone_size j_call v_call cdr3_nt cdr3_aa
NA 17 few TRBJ1-4 TRBV5-5 TGTGCCAGCAGCTTCAAACCCCAGGGTTACCCTAATGAAAAACTGTTTTTT CASSFKPQGYPNEKLFF
NA 13 many TRBJ2-5 TRBV5-1 TGTGCCAGCAGCTTGGGGGGCCAAGAGACCCAGTACTTC CASSLGGQETQYF
TRBD1 19 NA TRBJ1-6 TRBV27 TGTGCCAGCAGTCCCGGGACAGGGGGACAATACCCCTATAATTCACCCCTCCACTTT CASSPGTGGQYPYNSPLHF
NA 12 few TRBJ1-3 TRBV10-3 TGTGCCATCAGCCCCGACAGAAACACCATATATTTT CAISPDRNTIYF
TRBD2 15 few TRBJ2-1 TRBV5-1 TGCGCCAGCAGCTTGGTAGCTAGCGGGAGCTATGAGCAGTTCTTC CASSLVASGSYEQFF
NA 14 few TRBJ2-3 TRBV9 TGTGCCAGCAGCAAAAGCGGAGTCACAGATACGCAGTATTTT CASSKSGVTDTQYF
NA 12 few TRBJ1-3 TRBV5-5 TGTGCCAGCAGCTTCCGAGGAAACACCATATATTTT CASSFRGNTIYF
NA 16 many TRBJ2-5 TRBV7-6 TGTGCCAGCAGCTTCAGCCCTGAAACCCTCCAAGAGACCCAGTACTTC CASSFSPETLQETQYF
NA 14 many TRBJ2-5 TRBV12-3/TRBV12-4 TGTGCCAGCAGTCCCGGGAAGACCCAAGAGACCCAGTACTTC CASSPGKTQETQYF
NA 15 many TRBJ2-6 TRBV28 TGTGCCAGCAGTTTCACAGGGACCGGGGCCAACGTCCTGACTTTC CASSFTGTGANVLTF
NA 15 many TRBJ2-1 TRBV5-1 TGCGCCAGCAGCTTGACGAGTAGCTCCTACAATGAGCAGTTCTTC CASSLTSSSYNEQFF
NA 14 many TRBJ1-2 TRBV10-3 TGTGCCATCAGTGAGGAGTCCTCGGGTTATGGCTACACCTTC CAISEESSGYGYTF
TRBD1 16 few TRBJ1-2 TRBV12-3/TRBV12-4 TGTGCCAGCAACCCGTATGTGGTAGGGGGCAGCTATGGCTACACCTTC CASNPYVVGGSYGYTF
TRBD1 15 few TRBJ2-5 TRBV5-1 TGCGCCAGCAGCTTGTCAGGGGGCCTCGGGGAGACCCAGTACTTC CASSLSGGLGETQYF
NA 13 many TRBJ2-2 TRBV20-1 TGCAGTGCTAGAAAGGCTAGACCCGGGGAGCTGTTTTTT CSARKARPGELFF
TRBD1 15 NA TRBJ2-3 TRBV18 TGTGCCAGCTCACCCTTACAGGGGGCGAAAGATACGCAGTATTTT CASSPLQGAKDTQYF
TRBD2 15 many TRBJ2-2 TRBV20-1 TGCAGTGCTTCCGGGCCTAGCGGGAGTACCGGGGAGCTGTTTTTT CSASGPSGSTGELFF
TRBD1 13 NA TRBJ1-2 TRBV10-3 TGTGCCATCAGACAGGGGGAGGGCTATGGCTACACCTTC CAIRQGEGYGYTF
TRBD1 15 many TRBJ2-1 TRBV5-1 TGCGCCAGCAGCTTACAGGGGGCTGAGGGCAATGAGCAGTTCTTC CASSLQGAEGNEQFF
NA 18 many TRBJ2-1 TRBV4-3 TGCGCCAGCAGCCAAGAAGGGGGTGGGGGCGCGTCCTACAATGAGCAGTTCTTC CASSQEGGGGASYNEQFF
TRBD1 15 NA TRBJ2-2 TRBV11-2 TGTGCCAGCAGCTCATACAGGGGTAGGACCGGGGAGCTGTTTTTT CASSSYRGRTGELFF
NA 13 NA TRBJ2-7 TRBV28 TGTGCCAGCTACCCTGCAGGCTCCTACGAGCAGTACTTC CASYPAGSYEQYF
NA 17 many TRBJ1-1 TRBV20-1 TGCAGTGCTAGATCGTTCGGACAGCCCTCTTCAGGTACTGAAGCTTTCTTT CSARSFGQPSSGTEAFF
NA 14 NA TRBJ2-1 TRBV18 TGTGCCAGCTCACCGGTGGGGACCTACAATGAGCAGTTCTTC CASSPVGTYNEQFF
NA 15 NA TRBJ1-6 TRBV5-5 TGTGCCAGCAGCTCGCTGACCGAACTTAATTCACCCCTCCACTTT CASSSLTELNSPLHF
NA 16 many TRBJ2-1 TRBV9 TGTGCCAGCAGCGTAGTTCTAGGAAGCTCCTACAATGAGCAGTTCTTC CASSVVLGSSYNEQFF
TRBD1 14 many TRBJ1-2 TRBV7-2 TGTGCCAGCAGCCCACAGGGGGATAACTATGGCTACACCTTC CASSPQGDNYGYTF
TRBD2 16 NA TRBJ2-1 TRBV5-1 TGCGCCAGCAGCTCCTCACTAGCGGGAGGGCCCAATGAGCAGTTCTTC CASSSSLAGGPNEQFF
NA 14 NA TRBJ2-2 TRBV6-2/TRBV6-3 TGTGCCAGCCGATCCCAGGGGACCACCGGGGAGCTGTTTTTT CASRSQGTTGELFF
NA 13 NA TRBJ2-1 TRBV6-6 TGTGCCAGCATCCCCAGTGCGGGCAATGAGCAGTTCTTC CASIPSAGNEQFF
TRBD1 15 NA TRBJ1-5 TRBV19 TGTGCCAGTAGTATAACCAGGGGGGTCAATCAGCCCCAGCATTTT CASSITRGVNQPQHF
NA 13 many TRBJ1-3 TRBV13 TGTGCCAGCAGCTTATCTTTGGGCGACACCATATATTTT CASSLSLGDTIYF
TRBD1 16 NA TRBJ2-5 TRBV6-2/TRBV6-3 TGTGCCAGCAGCCAGCCCGGACAGGGGGCACAAGAGACCCAGTACTTC CASSQPGQGAQETQYF
TRBD2 16 many TRBJ2-3 TRBV24-1 TGTGCCACCAGTGACTCCAAGCGGGAGTGGGCAGATACGCAGTATTTT CATSDSKREWADTQYF
NA 16 many TRBJ2-1 TRBV25-1 TGTGCCAGCAGTGCCGGCCCAGGGGGGTCCTACAATGAGCAGTTCTTC CASSAGPGGSYNEQFF
TRBD2 17 NA TRBJ2-5 TRBV6-1 TGTGCCAGCAGTGAAAGCTGGGCTAGCGGAAGCCAAGAGACCCAGTACTTC CASSESWASGSQETQYF
TRBD1 16 many TRBJ2-2 TRBV12-3/TRBV12-4 TGTGCCAGCACCCGCCCTGGGACAGGGGATACCGGGGAGCTGTTTTTT CASTRPGTGDTGELFF
NA 15 many TRBJ2-2 TRBV7-9 TGTGCCAGCAGCTTATTTGGGCGGAACACCGGGGAGCTGTTTTTT CASSLFGRNTGELFF
NA 16 few TRBJ1-3 TRBV15 TGTGCCACCCGGATGGAGTACGGCTACTCTGGAAACACCATATATTTT CATRMEYGYSGNTIYF
TRBD1 16 few TRBJ1-3 TRBV5-1 TGCGCCAGCAGCCCGGCTGGACAGGGGAGTGGAAACACCATATATTTT CASSPAGQGSGNTIYF
NA 16 many TRBJ2-3 TRBV5-1 TGCGCCAGCAGCTTGGCCTGGGATCCTAGCACAGATACGCAGTATTTT CASSLAWDPSTDTQYF
TRBD2 16 many TRBJ2-4 TRBV4-1 TGCGCCAGCAGCCAAGAGGTTAGCGGGGGAGAAAACATTCAGTACTTC CASSQEVSGGENIQYF
TRBD1 16 NA TRBJ2-2 TRBV3-1 TGTGCCAGCAGCCGGGGACAGGTTCTGAACACCGGGGAGCTGTTTTTT CASSRGQVLNTGELFF
NA 17 many TRBJ2-1 TRBV25-1 TGTGCCAGCAGTGACTCTTATACAGGTGACTGGATCAATGAGCAGTTCTTC CASSDSYTGDWINEQFF
NA 14 many TRBJ2-2 TRBV11-2 TGTGCCAGCAGCTTAGTGAGGGCCGCCGGGGAGCTGTTTTTT CASSLVRAAGELFF
NA 14 NA TRBJ2-1 TRBV20-1 TGCAGTGCTAGAGTATTTGACTCGGTCAATGAGCAGTTCTTC CSARVFDSVNEQFF
NA 14 NA TRBJ2-6 TRBV25-1 TGTGCCACCGGGGGTGACTCCGGGGCCAACGTCCTGACTTTC CATGGDSGANVLTF
NA 14 many TRBJ1-1 TRBV5-1 TGCGCCAGCGGGCCCACCAGGGTGAACACTGAAGCTTTCTTT CASGPTRVNTEAFF
TRBD2 17 many TRBJ2-1 TRBV20-1 TGCAGTGCTAGAGCAACTAGCGGGAGGGCCCTCTACAATGAGCAGTTCTTC CSARATSGRALYNEQFF
NA 15 NA TRBJ1-5 TRBV5-1 TGCGCCAGCAGCGTCGGCCCAGGGAGCAATCAGCCCCAGCATTTT CASSVGPGSNQPQHF